The rows below give T cell receptor beta chains drawn from one sample of a study of blood T cell repertoires in COVID-19. Sequencing used immunoSEQ multiplex PCR; TCRdb keeps in-frame clones, though not all of them. The sample has about 140,000 clones, 85% to 90% seen once. The source material was peripheral blood. The receptors come from a man aged 55-75 years with active or convalescent COVID-19. The CDR3 runs from the conserved cysteine through the conserved F or W. Fields, in order: clone size, V gene, J gene, D gene, CDR3 DNA, CDR3 protein. D genes are given only for firm matches. Where a row states a size, it is once, few, many or the class of an expanded clone; other rows omit it.

NA	TRBV7-9	TRBJ1-1	NA	TGTGCCAGCAGCGGCAGGGGGAACACTGAAGCTTTCTTT	CASSGRGNTEAFF
NA	TRBV6-6	TRBJ1-5	NA	TGTGCCAGCAGTTACCGCAGGGACAATCAGCCCCAGCATTTT	CASSYRRDNQPQHF
NA	TRBV29-1	TRBJ1-2	NA	TGCAGCGCTACAGGGTTCTATGGCTACACCTTC	CSATGFYGYTF
NA	TRBV5-8	TRBJ2-7	NA	TGTGCCAGCAGCCGTCGAGCGGGCCCCTACGAGCAGTACTTC	CASSRRAGPYEQYF
NA	TRBV6-5	TRBJ2-5	TRBD2	TGTGCCAGCAGTTACCATAGCGGGGGGGCCGCGGAGACCCAGTACTTC	CASSYHSGGAAETQYF
NA	TRBV5-1	TRBJ2-3	TRBD2	TGCGCCAGTTCCGGGACTAGCGGGGAGGGAGATACGCAGTATTTT	CASSGTSGEGDTQYF
once	TRBV3-1/TRBV3-2	TRBJ1-1	NA	TGTGCCAGCAGCCAACAGGGAACGGACACTGAAGCTTTCTTT	CASSQQGTDTEAFF
NA	TRBV24-1	TRBJ2-1	NA	TGTGCCACCAGTGACTCAACTAGCAGAAAATACAATGAGCAGTTCTTC	CATSDSTSRKYNEQFF
NA	TRBV19	TRBJ1-5	TRBD1	TGTGCCAGTAGTATAGCCACAGGGGAAGGGATATGGCCCCAGCATTTT	CASSIATGEGIWPQHF
NA	TRBV6-5	TRBJ2-3	NA	TGTGCCAGCATTCTACTAGCCGCGACAGATACGCAGTATTTT	CASILLAATDTQYF
NA	TRBV7-6	TRBJ2-3	NA	TGTGCCAGCAGCTTAGCGAAGGGCAACAGGAGAGATACGCAGTATTTT	CASSLAKGNRRDTQYF
NA	TRBV11-2	TRBJ2-1	TRBD2	TGTGCCAGCAGCTTACCTAGCGGGGGATGGTCCTACAATGAGCAGTTCTTC	CASSLPSGGWSYNEQFF
NA	TRBV7-9	TRBJ2-7	NA	TGTGCCAGCAGCTTAATGTCCACAGGGCCTTTTAAAGAAGAGCAGTACTTC	CASSLMSTGPFKEEQYF
NA	TRBV19	TRBJ1-1	NA	TGTGCCAGTACCGTACAGGGAACGGGGAACACTGAAGCTTTCTTT	CASTVQGTGNTEAFF
NA	TRBV12-5	TRBJ1-1	NA	TGTGCTAGTGGTTTGTCAGGGTCGAGTGAAGCTTTCTTT	CASGLSGSSEAFF
NA	TRBV21-1	TRBJ2-5	NA	TGTGCCAGCAGCAAAGCGGGGGGAAGGCAAATTAGAGAGACCCAGTACTTC	CASSKAGGRQIRETQYF
once	TRBV5-5	TRBJ1-2	TRBD1	TGTGCCAGCAGCCTTCGGACAGGGGACCTCTATGGCTACACCTTC	CASSLRTGDLYGYTF
NA	TRBV28	TRBJ1-2	NA	TGTGCCAGCAGTTTAGGGCAGTTCTATGGCTACACCTTC	CASSLGQFYGYTF
NA	TRBV5-1	TRBJ1-1	TRBD1	TGCGCCAGCAGCCCGGGACAGACAAACACTGAAGCTTTCTTT	CASSPGQTNTEAFF
NA	TRBV11-2	TRBJ1-4	NA	TGTGCCAGCAGCTTCCTGCGGGGATTCCAAAGAAATGAAAAACTGTTTTTT	CASSFLRGFQRNEKLFF